This TCR beta chain emerged from a study of HIV-infected children after antiretroviral therapy interruption. About the research overall: Continuous-treatment samples came from weeks 0, 48 and 150.

This clonotype was recorded at least ten times. A 3' RACE protocol on RNA, with unique molecular identifiers, produced the TCR library. TCRdb independently ran MiXCR on the 3' RACE reads; one entry per CDR3 protein. This sample carries fewer than 20,000 distinct CDR3 sequences, approximately 3% of them seen once, and the ten largest clones take around 5.1%. The V gene's germline CDR1 is SNHLY and CDR2 FYNNEI. V trimming: 6 bases; J trimming: 4 bases; junction bases outside the gene matches: 8. CDR3 length equals 15 residues. As to treatment: PENTA 11 planned treatment interruption arm or continuous ART arm.

This material consisted of CD45RA+ CD4+ T cells from PBMCs, taken from a donor given antiretroviral therapy, either interrupted or continuous. The subset: naive CD4+ CD45RA+ CD45RO- T cells. The sequence was collected from a child between 2 and 17 years old with HIV. This chain joins TRBV2 and TRBJ2-3; TRBD1 matches at 9 bases. CDR3 residues: CASRAGQGMSDTQYF. The CDR3 nucleotides read TGTGCCAGCAGAGCCGGACAGGGGATGTCAGATACGCAGTATTTT.